These T cell receptor beta chains were read from a single sample in a study of T-cell reconstitution after alpha-beta-depleted transplantation in children. TCRdb itself ran the PCR reads through MiXCR, one entry per CDR3 protein. The top ten hold roughly 4.5% of the sample, which has approximately 190,000 distinct CDR3 sequences, roughly 6.3% seen once. This material consisted of PBMCs, taken before TCRalphabeta/CD19-depleted stem cell transplant. Source of these receptors: a girl less than two years old with combined immunodeficiency, due to receive a stem cell transplant. Each CDR3 is given with its conserved first and last residue. Each record gives: V gene, D gene, clone size, J gene, CDR3 protein. A D gene is named only where the DNA matches it firmly. Size tells how often a clone was seen (once, few, many) or the class of an expanded clone, and some rows leave it out.

v_gene: TRBV4-1
d_gene: -
abundance: many
j_gene: TRBJ2-1
CDR3aa: CASSQQRGDEQFF

v_gene: TRBV29-1
d_gene: -
abundance: many
j_gene: TRBJ2-3
CDR3aa: CSVDEIAPHTDTQYF

v_gene: TRBV7-3
d_gene: TRBD2
abundance: few
j_gene: TRBJ2-1
CDR3aa: CASSSRGDPGDEQFF

v_gene: TRBV7-2
d_gene: TRBD1
abundance: many
j_gene: TRBJ1-4
CDR3aa: CASSLETGMGEKLFF

v_gene: TRBV12-3/TRBV12-4
d_gene: -
abundance: many
j_gene: TRBJ2-3
CDR3aa: CASGTDTQYF

v_gene: TRBV12-3/TRBV12-4
d_gene: -
abundance: few
j_gene: TRBJ2-7
CDR3aa: CASSFGTYEQYF

v_gene: TRBV5-1
d_gene: TRBD2
abundance: many
j_gene: TRBJ2-5
CDR3aa: CASSLDGGGRETQYF

v_gene: TRBV6-5
d_gene: -
abundance: few
j_gene: TRBJ1-5
CDR3aa: CASSYEGRRQPQHF

v_gene: TRBV7-2
d_gene: TRBD2
abundance: many
j_gene: TRBJ2-3
CDR3aa: CASSLLAVLTDTQYF

v_gene: TRBV6-2/TRBV6-3
d_gene: -
abundance: many
j_gene: TRBJ2-3
CDR3aa: CASSYVAGPTDTQYF

v_gene: TRBV4-1
d_gene: TRBD2
abundance: many
j_gene: TRBJ2-3
CDR3aa: CASSAGLAYGTDTQYF

v_gene: TRBV27
d_gene: -
abundance: many
j_gene: TRBJ2-7
CDR3aa: CASSPLFFSGVLPYEQYF

v_gene: TRBV7-9
d_gene: TRBD2
abundance: many
j_gene: TRBJ2-7
CDR3aa: CASSHPGLARWEQYF

v_gene: TRBV7-2
d_gene: -
abundance: many
j_gene: TRBJ2-5
CDR3aa: CATGLSRETQYF

v_gene: TRBV4-3
d_gene: -
abundance: many
j_gene: TRBJ2-7
CDR3aa: CASSPTPLGIYEQYF

v_gene: TRBV20-1
d_gene: TRBD2
abundance: -
j_gene: TRBJ2-3
CDR3aa: CSARGSTSGREGTQYF

v_gene: TRBV20-1
d_gene: -
abundance: many
j_gene: TRBJ2-1
CDR3aa: CSARDEGEQFF

v_gene: TRBV11-2
d_gene: -
abundance: few
j_gene: TRBJ2-7
CDR3aa: CASSLVARAQSSYEQYF

v_gene: TRBV28
d_gene: -
abundance: many
j_gene: TRBJ2-7
CDR3aa: CASTSLGVYEQYF

v_gene: TRBV12-3/TRBV12-4
d_gene: TRBD2
abundance: many
j_gene: TRBJ2-3
CDR3aa: CASSPWAGGTDTQYF

v_gene: TRBV2
d_gene: -
abundance: many
j_gene: TRBJ2-7
CDR3aa: CATRPASVYEQYF

v_gene: TRBV28
d_gene: TRBD1
abundance: many
j_gene: TRBJ2-7
CDR3aa: CASSPNRGPTEQYF

v_gene: TRBV29-1
d_gene: -
abundance: many
j_gene: TRBJ2-7
CDR3aa: CSVGRDSSNEQYF

v_gene: TRBV6-5
d_gene: -
abundance: -
j_gene: TRBJ1-5
CDR3aa: CASSYGSGNQPQHF

v_gene: TRBV12-3/TRBV12-4
d_gene: -
abundance: few
j_gene: TRBJ2-3
CDR3aa: CASSLQGPDGDTQYF